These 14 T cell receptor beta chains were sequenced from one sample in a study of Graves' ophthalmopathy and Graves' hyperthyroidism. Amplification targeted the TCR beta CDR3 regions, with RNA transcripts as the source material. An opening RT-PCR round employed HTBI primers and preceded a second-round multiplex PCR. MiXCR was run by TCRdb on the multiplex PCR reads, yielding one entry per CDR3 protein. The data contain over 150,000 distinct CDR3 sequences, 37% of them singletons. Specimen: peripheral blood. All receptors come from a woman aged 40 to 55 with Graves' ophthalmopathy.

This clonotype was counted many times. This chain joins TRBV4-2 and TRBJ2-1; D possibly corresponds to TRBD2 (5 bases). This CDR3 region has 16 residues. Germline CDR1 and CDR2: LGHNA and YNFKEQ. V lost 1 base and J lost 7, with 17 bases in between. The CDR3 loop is CASSQAALANTNEQFF. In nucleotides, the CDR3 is TGTGCCAGCAGCCAAGCGGCGCTAGCAAACACAAATGAGCAGTTCTTC.

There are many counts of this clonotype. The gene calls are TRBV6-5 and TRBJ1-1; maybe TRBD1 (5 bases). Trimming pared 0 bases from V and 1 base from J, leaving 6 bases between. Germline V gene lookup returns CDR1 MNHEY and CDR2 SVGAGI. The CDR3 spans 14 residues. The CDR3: CASSYSGGNTEAFF. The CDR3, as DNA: TGTGCCAGCAGTTACTCGGGGGGGAACACTGAAGCTTTCTTT.

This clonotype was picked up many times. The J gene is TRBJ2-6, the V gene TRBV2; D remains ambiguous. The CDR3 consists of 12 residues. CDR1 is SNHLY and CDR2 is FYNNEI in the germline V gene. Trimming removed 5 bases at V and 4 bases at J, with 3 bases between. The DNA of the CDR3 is TGTGCCAGCAGTACAGGGGCCAACGTCCTGACTTTC. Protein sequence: CASSTGANVLTF.

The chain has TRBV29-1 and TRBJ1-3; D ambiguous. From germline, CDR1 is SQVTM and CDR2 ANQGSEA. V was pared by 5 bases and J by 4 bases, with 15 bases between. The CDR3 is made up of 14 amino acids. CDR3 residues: CSVPDLKAGNTIYF. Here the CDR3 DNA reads TGCAGCGTTCCCGACCTAAAGGCAGGAAACACCATATATTTT. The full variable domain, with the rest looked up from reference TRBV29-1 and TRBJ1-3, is SAVISQKPSRDICQRGTSLTIQCQVDSQVTMMFWYRQQPGQSLTLIATANQGSEATYESGFVIDKFPISRPNLTFSTLTVSNMSPEDSSIYLCSVPDLKAGNTIYFGEGSWLTVV.

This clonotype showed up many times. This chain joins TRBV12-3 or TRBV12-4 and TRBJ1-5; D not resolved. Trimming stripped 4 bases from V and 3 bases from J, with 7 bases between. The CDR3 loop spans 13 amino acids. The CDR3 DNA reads TGTGCCAGCAGTTCGGAGTTCAATCAGCCCCAGCATTTT. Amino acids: CASSSEFNQPQHF.

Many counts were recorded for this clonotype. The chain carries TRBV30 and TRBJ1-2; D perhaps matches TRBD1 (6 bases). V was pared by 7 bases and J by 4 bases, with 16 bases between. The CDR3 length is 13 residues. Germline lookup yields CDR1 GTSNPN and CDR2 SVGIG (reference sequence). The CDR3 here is CASQRGDTYGYTF. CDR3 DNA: TGTGCCTCTCAAAGGGGGGACACCTATGGCTACACCTTC.

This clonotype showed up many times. The CDR3 here is CASSLRGGTSLGETQYF. CDR3 DNA: TGTGCCAGCAGCTTAAGGGGCGGGACAAGCCTAGGGGAGACCCAGTACTTC. The V call is TRBV7-2, the J call TRBJ2-5, with D perhaps matching TRBD1 or TRBD2 (6 bases each). Per germline, CDR1 SGHTA and CDR2 FQGNSA. Trimming removed 2 bases from V and 5 bases from J, with 21 bases in between. The CDR3 extends over 17 amino acids.

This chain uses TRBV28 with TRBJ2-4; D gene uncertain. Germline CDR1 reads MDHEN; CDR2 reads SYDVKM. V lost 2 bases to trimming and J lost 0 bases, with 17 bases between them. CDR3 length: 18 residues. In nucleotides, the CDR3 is TGTGCCAGCAGTTTACGTGGGTCGTTCACGCTAGCCAAAAACATTCAGTACTTC. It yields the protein CASSLRGSFTLAKNIQYF.

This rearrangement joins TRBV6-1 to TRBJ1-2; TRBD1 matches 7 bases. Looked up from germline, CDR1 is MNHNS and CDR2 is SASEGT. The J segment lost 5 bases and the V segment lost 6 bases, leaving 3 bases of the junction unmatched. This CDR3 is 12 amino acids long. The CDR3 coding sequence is TGTGCCAGCAGGAGACAGGGTTATGGCTACACCTTC. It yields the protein CASRRQGYGYTF.

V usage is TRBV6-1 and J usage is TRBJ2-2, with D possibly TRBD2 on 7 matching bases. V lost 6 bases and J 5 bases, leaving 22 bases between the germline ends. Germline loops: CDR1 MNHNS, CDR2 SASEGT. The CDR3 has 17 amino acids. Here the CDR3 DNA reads TGTGCCAGCAGAAGGGGGGGCGCAGTCTATCGAACCGGGGAGCTGTTTTTT. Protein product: CASRRGGAVYRTGELFF.

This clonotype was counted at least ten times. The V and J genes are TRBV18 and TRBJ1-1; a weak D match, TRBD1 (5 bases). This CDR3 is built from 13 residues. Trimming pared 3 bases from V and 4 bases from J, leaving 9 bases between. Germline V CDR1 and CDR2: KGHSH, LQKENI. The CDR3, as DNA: TGTGCCAGCTCACCGTCTAGGGGCACTGAAGCTTTCTTT. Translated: CASSPSRGTEAFF.

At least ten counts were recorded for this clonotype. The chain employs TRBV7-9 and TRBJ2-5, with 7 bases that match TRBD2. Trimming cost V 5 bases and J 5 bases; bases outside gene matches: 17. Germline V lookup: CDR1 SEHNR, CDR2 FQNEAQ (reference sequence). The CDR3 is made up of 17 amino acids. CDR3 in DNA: TGTGCCAGCAGCCACGGGTGGGGGGGAGGCCCCCAGGAGACCCAGTACTTC. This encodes CASSHGWGGGPQETQYF.

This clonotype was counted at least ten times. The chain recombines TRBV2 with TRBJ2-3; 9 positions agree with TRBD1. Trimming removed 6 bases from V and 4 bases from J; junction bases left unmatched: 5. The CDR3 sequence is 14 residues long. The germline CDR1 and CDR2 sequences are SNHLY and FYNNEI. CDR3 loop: CASRGDRVSDTQYF. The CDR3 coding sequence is TGTGCCAGCAGAGGGGACAGGGTGTCAGATACGCAGTATTTT.

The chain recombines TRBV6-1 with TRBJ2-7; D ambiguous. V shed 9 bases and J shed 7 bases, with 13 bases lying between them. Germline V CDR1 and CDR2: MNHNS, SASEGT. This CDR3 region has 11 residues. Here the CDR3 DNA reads TGTGCCAGTTCGGTAGGTGGGGAGCAGTACTTC. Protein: CASSVGGEQYF.